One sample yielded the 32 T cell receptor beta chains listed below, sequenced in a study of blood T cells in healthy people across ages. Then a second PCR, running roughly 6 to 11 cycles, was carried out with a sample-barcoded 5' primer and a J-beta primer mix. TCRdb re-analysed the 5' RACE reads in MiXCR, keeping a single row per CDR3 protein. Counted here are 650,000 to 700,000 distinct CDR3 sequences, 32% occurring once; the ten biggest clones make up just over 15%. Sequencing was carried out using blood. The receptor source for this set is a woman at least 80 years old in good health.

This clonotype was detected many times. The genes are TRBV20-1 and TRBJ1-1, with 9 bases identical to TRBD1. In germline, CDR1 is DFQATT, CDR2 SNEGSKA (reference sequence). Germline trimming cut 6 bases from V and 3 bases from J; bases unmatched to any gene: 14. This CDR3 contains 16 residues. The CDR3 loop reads CSAPNPGQGRDTEAFF. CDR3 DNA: TGCAGTGCACCAAACCCTGGACAGGGGCGGGACACTGAAGCTTTCTTT.

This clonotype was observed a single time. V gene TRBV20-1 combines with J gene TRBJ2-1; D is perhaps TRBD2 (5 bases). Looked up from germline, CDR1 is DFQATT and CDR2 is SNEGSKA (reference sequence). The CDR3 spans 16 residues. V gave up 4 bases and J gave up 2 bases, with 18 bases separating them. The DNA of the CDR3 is TGCAGTGCTAAAACACGGGATGCTCTAACCTACAATGAGCAGTTCTTC. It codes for CSAKTRDALTYNEQFF.

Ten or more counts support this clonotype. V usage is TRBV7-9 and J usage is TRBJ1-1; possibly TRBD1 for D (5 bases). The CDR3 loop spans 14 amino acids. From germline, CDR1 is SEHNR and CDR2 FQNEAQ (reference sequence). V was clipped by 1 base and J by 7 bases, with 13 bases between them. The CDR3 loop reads CASSLGVGAVEAFF. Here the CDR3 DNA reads TGTGCCAGCAGCTTAGGTGTAGGGGCGGTTGAAGCTTTCTTT. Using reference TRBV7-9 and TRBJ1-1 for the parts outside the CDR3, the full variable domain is DTGVSQNPRHKITKRGQNVTFRCDPISEHNRLYWYRQTLGQGPEFLTYFQNEAQLEKSRLLSDRFSAERPKGSFSTLEIQRTEQGDSAMYLCASSLGVGAVEAFFGQGTRLTVV.

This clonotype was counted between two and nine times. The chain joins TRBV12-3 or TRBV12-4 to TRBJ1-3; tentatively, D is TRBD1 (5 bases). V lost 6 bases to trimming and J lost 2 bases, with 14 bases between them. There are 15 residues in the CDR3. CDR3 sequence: CASRPFLGAGNTIYF. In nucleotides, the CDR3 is TGTGCCAGCAGACCCTTTCTGGGGGCTGGAAACACCATATATTTT.

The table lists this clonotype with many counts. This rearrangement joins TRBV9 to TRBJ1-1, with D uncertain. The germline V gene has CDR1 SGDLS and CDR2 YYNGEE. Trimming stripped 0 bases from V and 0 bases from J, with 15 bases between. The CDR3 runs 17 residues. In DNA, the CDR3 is TGTGCCAGCAGCGTAGGTCTGGCAGGTGGGATGAACACTGAAGCTTTCTTT. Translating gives CASSVGLAGGMNTEAFF.

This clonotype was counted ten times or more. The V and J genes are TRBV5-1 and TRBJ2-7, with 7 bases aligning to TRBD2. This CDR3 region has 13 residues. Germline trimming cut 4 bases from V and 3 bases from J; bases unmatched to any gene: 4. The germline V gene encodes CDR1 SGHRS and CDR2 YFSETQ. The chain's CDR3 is CASSLTSNYEQYF. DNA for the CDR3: TGCGCCAGCAGCCTGACTAGCAACTACGAGCAGTACTTC.

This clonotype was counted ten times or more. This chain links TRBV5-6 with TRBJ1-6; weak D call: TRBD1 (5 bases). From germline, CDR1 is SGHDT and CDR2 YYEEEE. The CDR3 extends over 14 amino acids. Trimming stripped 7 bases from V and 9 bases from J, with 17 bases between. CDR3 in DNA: TGTGCCAGCCAAGTCGGGGCGCGGCTTTCACCCCTCCACTTT. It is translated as CASQVGARLSPLHF.

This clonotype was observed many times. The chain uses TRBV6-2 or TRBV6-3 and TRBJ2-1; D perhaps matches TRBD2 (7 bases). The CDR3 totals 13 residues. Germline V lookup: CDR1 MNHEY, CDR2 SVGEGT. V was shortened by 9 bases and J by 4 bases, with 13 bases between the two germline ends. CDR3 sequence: CASRRGRYNEQFF. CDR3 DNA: TGTGCCAGTCGGCGGGGGCGTTACAATGAGCAGTTCTTC.

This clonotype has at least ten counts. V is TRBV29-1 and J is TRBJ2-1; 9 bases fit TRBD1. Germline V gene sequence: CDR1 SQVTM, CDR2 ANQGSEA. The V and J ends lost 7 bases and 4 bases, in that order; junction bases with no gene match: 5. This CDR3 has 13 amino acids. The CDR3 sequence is CSGGGQGYNEQFF. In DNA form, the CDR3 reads TGCAGCGGGGGGGGACAGGGATACAATGAGCAGTTCTTC.

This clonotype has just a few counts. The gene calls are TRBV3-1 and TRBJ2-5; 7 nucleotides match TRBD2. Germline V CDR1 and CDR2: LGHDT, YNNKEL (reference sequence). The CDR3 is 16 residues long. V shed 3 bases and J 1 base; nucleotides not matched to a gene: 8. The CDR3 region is CASSQGGRGSQETQYF. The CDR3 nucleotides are TGTGCCAGCAGCCAGGGAGGGCGGGGGAGCCAAGAGACCCAGTACTTC.

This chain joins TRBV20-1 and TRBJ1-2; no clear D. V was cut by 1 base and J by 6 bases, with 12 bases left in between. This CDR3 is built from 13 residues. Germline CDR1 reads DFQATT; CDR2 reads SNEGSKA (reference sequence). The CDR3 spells CSARVPGSNGYTF. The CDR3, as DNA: TGCAGTGCTAGAGTCCCGGGATCGAATGGCTACACCTTC.

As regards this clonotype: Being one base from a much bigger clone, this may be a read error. The CDR3 nucleotides are TGTGCCACCAGCAGATCCCTAGCTATTCGACGCTACAATGAGCAGTTCTTC. Encoded protein: CATSRSLAIRRYNEQFF. V usage is TRBV15 and J usage is TRBJ2-1, with D tentatively TRBD2 (5 bases). With 2 bases removed from V and 3 bases from J, the gap between germline ends came to 17 bases. Germline values: CDR1 LNHNV, CDR2 YYDKDF (reference sequence). The CDR3 totals 17 residues.

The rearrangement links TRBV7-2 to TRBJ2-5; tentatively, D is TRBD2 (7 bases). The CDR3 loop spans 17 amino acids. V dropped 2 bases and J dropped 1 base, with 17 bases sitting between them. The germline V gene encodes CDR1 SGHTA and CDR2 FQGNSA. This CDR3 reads CASSLIGGGYSQETQYF. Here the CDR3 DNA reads TGTGCCAGCAGCTTAATAGGGGGGGGCTACTCCCAAGAGACCCAGTACTTC.

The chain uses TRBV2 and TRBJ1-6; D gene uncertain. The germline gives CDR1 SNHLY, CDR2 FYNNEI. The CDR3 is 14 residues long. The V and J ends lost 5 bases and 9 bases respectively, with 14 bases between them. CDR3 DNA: TGTGCCAGCAGTCCTAGGCCAGGCGGTTCACCCCTCCACTTT. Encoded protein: CASSPRPGGSPLHF.

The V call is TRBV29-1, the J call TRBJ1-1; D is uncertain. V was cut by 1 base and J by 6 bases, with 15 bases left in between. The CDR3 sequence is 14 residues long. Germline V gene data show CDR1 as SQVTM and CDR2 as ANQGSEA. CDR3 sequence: CSVEVPLGKSEAFF. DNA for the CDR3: TGCAGCGTTGAAGTGCCGTTGGGAAAATCTGAAGCTTTCTTT.

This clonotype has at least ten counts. The CDR3 bases are TGTGCCAGCAGCTTGAACGGGGGGGCCTTCGATGAGCAGTTCTTC. Its protein product is CASSLNGGAFDEQFF. The chain couples TRBV5-6 to TRBJ2-1, with 8 bases lining up with TRBD2. Germline V gene sequence: CDR1 SGHDT, CDR2 YYEEEE. After removal of 1 base from V and 8 bases from J, the junction contained 8 bases not matched to a gene. This CDR3 contains 15 residues.

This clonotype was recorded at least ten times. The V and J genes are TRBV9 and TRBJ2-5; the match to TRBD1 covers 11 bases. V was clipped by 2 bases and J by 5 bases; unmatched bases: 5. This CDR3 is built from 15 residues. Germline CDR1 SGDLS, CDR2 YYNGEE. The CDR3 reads CASSVRTGGEETQYF. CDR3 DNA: TGTGCCAGCAGCGTCCGGACAGGGGGCGAGGAGACCCAGTACTTC.

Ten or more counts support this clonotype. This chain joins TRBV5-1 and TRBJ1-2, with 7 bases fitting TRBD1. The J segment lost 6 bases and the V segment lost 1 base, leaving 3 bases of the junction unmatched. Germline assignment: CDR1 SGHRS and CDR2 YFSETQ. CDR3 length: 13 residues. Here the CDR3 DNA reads TGCGCCAGCAGCTTGCAGGGGACAGATGGCTACACCTTC. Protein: CASSLQGTDGYTF. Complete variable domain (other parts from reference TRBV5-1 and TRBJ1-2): KAGVTQTPRYLIKTRGQQVTLSCSPISGHRSVSWYQQTPGQGLQFLFEYFSETQRNKGNFPGRFSGRQFSNSRSEMNVSTLELGDSALYLCASSLQGTDGYTFGSGTRLTVV.

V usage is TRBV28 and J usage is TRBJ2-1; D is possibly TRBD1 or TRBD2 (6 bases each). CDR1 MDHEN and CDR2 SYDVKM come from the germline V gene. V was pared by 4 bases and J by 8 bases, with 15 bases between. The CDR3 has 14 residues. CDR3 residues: CASSSIQGGYEQFF. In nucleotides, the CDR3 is TGTGCCAGCAGTTCGATACAGGGAGGCTATGAGCAGTTCTTC.

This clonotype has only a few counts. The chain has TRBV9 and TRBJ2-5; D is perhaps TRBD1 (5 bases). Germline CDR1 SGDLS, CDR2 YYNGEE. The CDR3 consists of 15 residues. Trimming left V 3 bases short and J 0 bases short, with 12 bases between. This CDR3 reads CASSEGARYQETQYF. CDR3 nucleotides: TGTGCCAGCAGCGAAGGGGCTAGGTACCAAGAGACCCAGTACTTC.

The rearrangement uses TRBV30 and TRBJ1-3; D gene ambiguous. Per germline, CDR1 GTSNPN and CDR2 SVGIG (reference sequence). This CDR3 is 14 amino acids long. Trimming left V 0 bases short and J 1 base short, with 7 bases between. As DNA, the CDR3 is TGTGCCTGGAGTGTTTGGGGTTCTGGAAACACCATATATTTT. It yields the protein CAWSVWGSGNTIYF.

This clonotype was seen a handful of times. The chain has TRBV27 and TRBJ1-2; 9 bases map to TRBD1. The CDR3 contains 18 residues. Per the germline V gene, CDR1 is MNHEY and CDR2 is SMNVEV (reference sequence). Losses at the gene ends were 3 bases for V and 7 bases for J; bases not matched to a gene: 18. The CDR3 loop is CASSFLRTGVNLFAGYTF. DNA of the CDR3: TGTGCCAGCAGTTTCCTACGGACAGGGGTGAATCTCTTCGCTGGCTACACCTTC.

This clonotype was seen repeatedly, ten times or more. This chain's CDR3 is CAVRDRPPSGANVLTF. CDR3 DNA sequence: TGTGCGGTCAGGGACAGACCCCCCTCTGGGGCCAACGTCCTGACTTTC. The chain employs TRBV12-3 or TRBV12-4 and TRBJ2-6, with 7 nucleotides matching TRBD1. There are 16 residues in the CDR3.

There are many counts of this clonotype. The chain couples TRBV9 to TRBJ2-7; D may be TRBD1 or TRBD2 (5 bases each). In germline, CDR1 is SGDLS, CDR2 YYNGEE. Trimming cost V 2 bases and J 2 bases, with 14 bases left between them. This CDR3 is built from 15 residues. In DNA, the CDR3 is TGTGCCAGCAGCGTCGGGGCTAGTGAAACCTACGAGCAGTACTTC. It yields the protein CASSVGASETYEQYF.

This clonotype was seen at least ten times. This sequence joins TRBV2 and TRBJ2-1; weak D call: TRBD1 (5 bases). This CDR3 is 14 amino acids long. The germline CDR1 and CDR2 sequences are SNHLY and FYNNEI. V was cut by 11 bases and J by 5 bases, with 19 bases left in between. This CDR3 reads CAGSEGARNNEQFF. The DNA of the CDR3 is TGTGCCGGAAGCGAAGGGGCCCGCAACAATGAGCAGTTCTTC.

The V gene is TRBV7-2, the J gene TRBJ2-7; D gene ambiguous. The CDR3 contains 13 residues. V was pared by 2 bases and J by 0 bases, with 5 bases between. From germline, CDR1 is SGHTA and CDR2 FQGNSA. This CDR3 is CASSLQPSYEQYF. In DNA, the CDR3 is TGTGCCAGCAGCTTACAACCCTCCTACGAGCAGTACTTC.

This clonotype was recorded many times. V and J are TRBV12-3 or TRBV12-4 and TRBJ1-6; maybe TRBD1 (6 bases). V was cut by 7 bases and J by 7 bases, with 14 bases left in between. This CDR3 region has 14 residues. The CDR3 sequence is CASTLTGGNSPLHF. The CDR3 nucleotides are TGTGCCAGCACTTTGACAGGAGGGAATTCACCCCTCCACTTT.

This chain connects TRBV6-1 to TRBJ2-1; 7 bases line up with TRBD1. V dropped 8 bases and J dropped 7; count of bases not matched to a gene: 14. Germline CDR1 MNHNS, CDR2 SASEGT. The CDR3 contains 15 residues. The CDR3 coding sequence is TGTGCCAGCCGTTTCACAGGGGCCTTTCCTAATGAGCAGTTCTTC. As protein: CASRFTGAFPNEQFF.

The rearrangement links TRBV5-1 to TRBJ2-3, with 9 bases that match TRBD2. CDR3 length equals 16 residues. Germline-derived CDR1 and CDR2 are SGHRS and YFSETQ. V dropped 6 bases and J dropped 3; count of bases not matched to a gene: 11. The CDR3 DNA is TGCGCCAGCATCCCGACTAGCGGAGCGGGAACAGATACGCAGTATTTT. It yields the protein CASIPTSGAGTDTQYF.

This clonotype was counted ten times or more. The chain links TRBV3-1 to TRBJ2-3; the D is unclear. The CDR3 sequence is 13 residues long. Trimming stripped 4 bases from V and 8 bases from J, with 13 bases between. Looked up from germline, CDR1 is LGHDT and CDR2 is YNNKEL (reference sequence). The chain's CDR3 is CASSPFNRATQYF. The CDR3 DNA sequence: TGTGCCAGCAGCCCCTTCAATCGGGCTACGCAGTATTTT.

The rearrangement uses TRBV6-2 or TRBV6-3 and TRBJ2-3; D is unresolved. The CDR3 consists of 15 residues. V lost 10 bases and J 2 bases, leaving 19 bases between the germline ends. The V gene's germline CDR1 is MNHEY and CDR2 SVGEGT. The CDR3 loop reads CATCYLAPTTDTQYF. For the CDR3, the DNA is TGTGCCACGTGTTATCTTGCTCCAACCACAGATACGCAGTATTTT.

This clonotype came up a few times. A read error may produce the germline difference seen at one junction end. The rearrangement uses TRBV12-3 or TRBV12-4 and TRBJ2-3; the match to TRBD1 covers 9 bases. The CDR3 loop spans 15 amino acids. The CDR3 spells CASRKQGASTDAQYF. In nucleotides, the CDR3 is TGTGCCAGCAGAAAACAGGGGGCTAGCACAGATGCGCAGTATTTT.